Following are 16 T cell receptor beta chains from one sample sequenced in a study of human T cells and chemical hapten exposure. TCRdb called the RACE reads again in MiXCR, with one record for every CDR3 protein. Of about 120,000 distinct CDR3 sequences in the sample, about 10% were seen once. Time point denoted: patch test 3, about 24 weeks after DPC sensitization. Documented treatment: therapeutic diphenylcyclopropenone sensitization with weekly scalp DPC. Sample: whole blood, taken in connection with sensitization to the hapten diphenylcyclopropenone (DPC). The receptors originated from a woman in her forties or fifties with alopecia areata. Some clones in this sample may be carry-over from other donors' samples.

This clonotype was observed a handful of times. This rearrangement joins TRBV28 to TRBJ2-3, with TRBD2 matching over 9 bases. The CDR3 spans 14 residues. With V trimmed by 7 bases and J by 4 bases, 6 bases remained unmatched. Germline V CDR1 and CDR2: MDHEN, SYDVKM. CDR3 protein: CASTAGGLADTQYF. The CDR3 bases are TGTGCCAGCACAGCGGGAGGTTTGGCAGATACGCAGTATTTT.

The V call is TRBV20-1, the J call TRBJ1-5, with TRBD1 matching over 8 bases. CDR3 length equals 15 residues. Germline CDR1 is DFQATT and CDR2 is SNEGSKA (reference sequence). V lost 4 bases, J lost 6 bases, and 11 bases stayed unmatched. This CDR3 reads CSATRGQGATQPQHF. CDR3 nucleotides: TGCAGTGCTACTAGGGGTCAGGGGGCTACTCAGCCCCAGCATTTT.

In its sample, this clonotype was seen a few times. V gene TRBV3-1 combines with J gene TRBJ1-6; D is ambiguous. V was pared by 5 bases and J by 10 bases, with 9 bases between. This CDR3 contains 12 residues. Per germline, CDR1 LGHDT and CDR2 YNNKEL (reference sequence). CDR3 bases: TGTGCCAGCAGCACGACCGGCTCACCCCTCCACTTT. As protein: CASSTTGSPLHF.

This clonotype turned up a few times. The CDR3 DNA follows: TGTGCTAGTGTTTCGGGGACTAGCGGGAGATATACGCAGTATTTT. Translating it yields CASVSGTSGRYTQYF. This rearrangement joins TRBV12-5 to TRBJ2-3, with 14 positions matching TRBD2. Losses at the gene ends were 7 bases for V and 7 bases for J; bases not matched to a gene: 7. Germline CDR1 LGHNT, CDR2 FRNRAP. There are 15 residues in the CDR3.

This clonotype was counted a few times. This rearrangement joins TRBV5-1 to TRBJ1-1, with D possibly matching TRBD1 (5 bases). V lost 5 bases, J lost 5 bases, and 16 bases lay in between. The CDR3 spans 14 residues. Germline loops: CDR1 SGHRS, CDR2 YFSETQ. The CDR3 DNA follows: TGCGCCAGCAGTCCCCCGGGGGGGTGGACTGAAGCTTTCTTT. Encoded protein: CASSPPGGWTEAFF. Variable domain in full (rest from reference TRBV5-1 and TRBJ1-1): KAGVTQTPRYLIKTRGQQVTLSCSPISGHRSVSWYQQTPGQGLQFLFEYFSETQRNKGNFPGRFSGRQFSNSRSEMNVSTLELGDSALYLCASSPPGGWTEAFFGQGTRLTVV.

This clonotype has a handful of counts. The CDR3, as DNA: TGTGCCAGCAGTTTCACAGGGGAAAAGGGGGATTCACCCCTCCACTTT. Translating gives CASSFTGEKGDSPLHF. The chain employs TRBV12-3 or TRBV12-4 and TRBJ1-6; 7 nucleotides line up with TRBD1. The ends lost 3 bases at V and 8 bases at J; junction bases unmatched: 10. The CDR3 runs to 16 residues.

The chain is built from TRBV4-3 and TRBJ1-4; TRBD1 might be the D (6 bases). The CDR3 is made up of 16 amino acids. Trimming left V 0 bases short and J 0 bases short, with 8 bases between. Germline-derived CDR1 and CDR2 are LGHNA and YSLEER. The CDR3, as DNA: TGCGCCAGCAGCCAAGACAGGGGAACAACTAATGAAAAACTGTTTTTT. It translates to CASSQDRGTTNEKLFF.

This clonotype was recorded many times. The chain has TRBV7-2 and TRBJ2-7; TRBD1 is a possible D gene (6 bases). CDR3 size: 15 residues. V lost 1 base to trimming and J lost 0 bases, with 10 bases between them. Germline V gene lookup returns CDR1 SGHTA and CDR2 FQGNSA. CDR3 DNA sequence: TGTGCCAGCAGCTTAGATAAGGGGGACTCCTACGAGCAGTACTTC. It encodes CASSLDKGDSYEQYF.

The CDR3 DNA sequence: TGCAGCGTTGAAGCTACAGGGGTGTTCAACGAGCAGTACTTC. This codes for CSVEATGVFNEQYF. The rearrangement uses TRBV29-1 and TRBJ2-7; 7 nucleotides match TRBD1. Trimming took 1 base from V and 5 from J; bases not matched to a gene: 8. The CDR3 consists of 14 residues. Germline V gene lookup returns CDR1 SQVTM and CDR2 ANQGSEA.

This clonotype was counted many times. V gene TRBV29-1 combines with J gene TRBJ1-5; D perhaps matches TRBD1 (6 bases). The germline gives CDR1 SQVTM, CDR2 ANQGSEA. This CDR3 region has 14 residues. V lost 4 bases and J 0 bases, leaving 10 bases between the germline ends. The CDR3 sequence: CSVAQGYSNQPQHF. The CDR3 coding sequence is TGCAGCGTTGCTCAGGGGTATAGCAATCAGCCCCAGCATTTT.

The chain uses TRBV20-1 and TRBJ2-5; the D gene is possibly TRBD2 (5 bases). Germline CDR1 and CDR2: DFQATT and SNEGSKA (reference sequence). V was cut by 2 bases and J by 3 bases, with 7 bases left in between. This CDR3 is 12 amino acids long. CDR3 sequence: CSARYGEETQYF. CDR3 DNA sequence: TGCAGTGCTAGATACGGGGAAGAGACCCAGTACTTC.

The table lists this clonotype with many counts. The chain has TRBV3-1 and TRBJ2-7; 14 bases fit TRBD2. V shed 3 bases, J shed 6 bases, and the junction held 1 base outside the gene matches. The CDR3 has 14 residues. The germline CDR1 and CDR2 sequences are LGHDT and YNNKEL (reference sequence). The CDR3 DNA sequence: TGTGCCAGCAGCCAGGGGACTAGCGGGGGCGAGCAGTACTTC. Its protein is CASSQGTSGGEQYF.

This clonotype was counted many times. The V and J genes are TRBV5-1 and TRBJ1-5, with D hard to call. The CDR3 extends over 14 amino acids. The ends were cut back, 0 bases at V and 2 bases at J, with 6 bases in the middle. Germline V gene data show CDR1 as SGHRS and CDR2 as YFSETQ. The CDR3 DNA reads as TGCGCCAGCAGCTTGGATTGGCGCAATCAGCCCCAGCATTTT. Its protein is CASSLDWRNQPQHF.

In this sample, this clonotype turned up a few times. The junction shows a germline mismatch at one end, possibly a read error. The rearrangement links TRBV7-2 to TRBJ1-5; D uncertain. CDR3 length: 12 residues. Germline CDR1 is SGHTA and CDR2 is FQGNSA. The CDR3 reads CASRLGRQPQHF. In DNA form, the CDR3 reads TGTGCCAGCAGATTAGGGCGTCAGCCCCAGCATTTT.

This clonotype was seen more than once but under ten times. The chain combines TRBV27 with TRBJ2-7; possible D gene TRBD1, 6 bases. The germline gives CDR1 MNHEY, CDR2 SMNVEV (reference sequence). Trimming shortened V by 3 bases and J by 1 base, and 13 bases separated the two germline ends. This CDR3 is 15 amino acids long. The CDR3 sequence: CASSFGQGISYEQYF. The CDR3 DNA reads TGTGCCAGCAGTTTCGGCCAGGGGATATCCTACGAGCAGTACTTC.

This clonotype was seen repeatedly, ten times or more. The rearrangement joins TRBV25-1 to TRBJ2-2; maybe TRBD1 (6 bases). Germline V CDR1 and CDR2: MGHDK, SYGVNS. This CDR3 is built from 13 residues. Trimming cost V 3 bases and J 10 bases, with 12 bases left between them. The CDR3: CASSDRGEEELFF. For the CDR3, the DNA is TGTGCCAGCAGTGACAGGGGCGAGGAGGAGCTGTTTTTT.